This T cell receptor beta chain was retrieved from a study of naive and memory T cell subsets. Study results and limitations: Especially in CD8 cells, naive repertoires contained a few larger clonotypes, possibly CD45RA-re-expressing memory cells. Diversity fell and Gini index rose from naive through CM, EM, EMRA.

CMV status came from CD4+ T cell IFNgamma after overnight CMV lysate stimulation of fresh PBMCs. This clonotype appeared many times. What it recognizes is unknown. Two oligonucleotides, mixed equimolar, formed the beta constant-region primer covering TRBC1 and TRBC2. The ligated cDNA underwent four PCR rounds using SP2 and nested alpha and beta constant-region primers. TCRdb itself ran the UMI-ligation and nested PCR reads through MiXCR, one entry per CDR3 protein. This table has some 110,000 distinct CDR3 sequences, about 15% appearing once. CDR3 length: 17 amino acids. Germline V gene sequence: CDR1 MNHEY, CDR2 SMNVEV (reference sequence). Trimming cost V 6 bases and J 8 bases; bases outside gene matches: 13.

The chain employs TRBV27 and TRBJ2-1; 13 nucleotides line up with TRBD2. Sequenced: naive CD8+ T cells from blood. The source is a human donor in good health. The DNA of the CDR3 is TGTGCCAGCAGACGGACCGGCAGGACTAGCGGGAGAGATGAGCAGTTCTTC. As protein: CASRRTGRTSGRDEQFF.